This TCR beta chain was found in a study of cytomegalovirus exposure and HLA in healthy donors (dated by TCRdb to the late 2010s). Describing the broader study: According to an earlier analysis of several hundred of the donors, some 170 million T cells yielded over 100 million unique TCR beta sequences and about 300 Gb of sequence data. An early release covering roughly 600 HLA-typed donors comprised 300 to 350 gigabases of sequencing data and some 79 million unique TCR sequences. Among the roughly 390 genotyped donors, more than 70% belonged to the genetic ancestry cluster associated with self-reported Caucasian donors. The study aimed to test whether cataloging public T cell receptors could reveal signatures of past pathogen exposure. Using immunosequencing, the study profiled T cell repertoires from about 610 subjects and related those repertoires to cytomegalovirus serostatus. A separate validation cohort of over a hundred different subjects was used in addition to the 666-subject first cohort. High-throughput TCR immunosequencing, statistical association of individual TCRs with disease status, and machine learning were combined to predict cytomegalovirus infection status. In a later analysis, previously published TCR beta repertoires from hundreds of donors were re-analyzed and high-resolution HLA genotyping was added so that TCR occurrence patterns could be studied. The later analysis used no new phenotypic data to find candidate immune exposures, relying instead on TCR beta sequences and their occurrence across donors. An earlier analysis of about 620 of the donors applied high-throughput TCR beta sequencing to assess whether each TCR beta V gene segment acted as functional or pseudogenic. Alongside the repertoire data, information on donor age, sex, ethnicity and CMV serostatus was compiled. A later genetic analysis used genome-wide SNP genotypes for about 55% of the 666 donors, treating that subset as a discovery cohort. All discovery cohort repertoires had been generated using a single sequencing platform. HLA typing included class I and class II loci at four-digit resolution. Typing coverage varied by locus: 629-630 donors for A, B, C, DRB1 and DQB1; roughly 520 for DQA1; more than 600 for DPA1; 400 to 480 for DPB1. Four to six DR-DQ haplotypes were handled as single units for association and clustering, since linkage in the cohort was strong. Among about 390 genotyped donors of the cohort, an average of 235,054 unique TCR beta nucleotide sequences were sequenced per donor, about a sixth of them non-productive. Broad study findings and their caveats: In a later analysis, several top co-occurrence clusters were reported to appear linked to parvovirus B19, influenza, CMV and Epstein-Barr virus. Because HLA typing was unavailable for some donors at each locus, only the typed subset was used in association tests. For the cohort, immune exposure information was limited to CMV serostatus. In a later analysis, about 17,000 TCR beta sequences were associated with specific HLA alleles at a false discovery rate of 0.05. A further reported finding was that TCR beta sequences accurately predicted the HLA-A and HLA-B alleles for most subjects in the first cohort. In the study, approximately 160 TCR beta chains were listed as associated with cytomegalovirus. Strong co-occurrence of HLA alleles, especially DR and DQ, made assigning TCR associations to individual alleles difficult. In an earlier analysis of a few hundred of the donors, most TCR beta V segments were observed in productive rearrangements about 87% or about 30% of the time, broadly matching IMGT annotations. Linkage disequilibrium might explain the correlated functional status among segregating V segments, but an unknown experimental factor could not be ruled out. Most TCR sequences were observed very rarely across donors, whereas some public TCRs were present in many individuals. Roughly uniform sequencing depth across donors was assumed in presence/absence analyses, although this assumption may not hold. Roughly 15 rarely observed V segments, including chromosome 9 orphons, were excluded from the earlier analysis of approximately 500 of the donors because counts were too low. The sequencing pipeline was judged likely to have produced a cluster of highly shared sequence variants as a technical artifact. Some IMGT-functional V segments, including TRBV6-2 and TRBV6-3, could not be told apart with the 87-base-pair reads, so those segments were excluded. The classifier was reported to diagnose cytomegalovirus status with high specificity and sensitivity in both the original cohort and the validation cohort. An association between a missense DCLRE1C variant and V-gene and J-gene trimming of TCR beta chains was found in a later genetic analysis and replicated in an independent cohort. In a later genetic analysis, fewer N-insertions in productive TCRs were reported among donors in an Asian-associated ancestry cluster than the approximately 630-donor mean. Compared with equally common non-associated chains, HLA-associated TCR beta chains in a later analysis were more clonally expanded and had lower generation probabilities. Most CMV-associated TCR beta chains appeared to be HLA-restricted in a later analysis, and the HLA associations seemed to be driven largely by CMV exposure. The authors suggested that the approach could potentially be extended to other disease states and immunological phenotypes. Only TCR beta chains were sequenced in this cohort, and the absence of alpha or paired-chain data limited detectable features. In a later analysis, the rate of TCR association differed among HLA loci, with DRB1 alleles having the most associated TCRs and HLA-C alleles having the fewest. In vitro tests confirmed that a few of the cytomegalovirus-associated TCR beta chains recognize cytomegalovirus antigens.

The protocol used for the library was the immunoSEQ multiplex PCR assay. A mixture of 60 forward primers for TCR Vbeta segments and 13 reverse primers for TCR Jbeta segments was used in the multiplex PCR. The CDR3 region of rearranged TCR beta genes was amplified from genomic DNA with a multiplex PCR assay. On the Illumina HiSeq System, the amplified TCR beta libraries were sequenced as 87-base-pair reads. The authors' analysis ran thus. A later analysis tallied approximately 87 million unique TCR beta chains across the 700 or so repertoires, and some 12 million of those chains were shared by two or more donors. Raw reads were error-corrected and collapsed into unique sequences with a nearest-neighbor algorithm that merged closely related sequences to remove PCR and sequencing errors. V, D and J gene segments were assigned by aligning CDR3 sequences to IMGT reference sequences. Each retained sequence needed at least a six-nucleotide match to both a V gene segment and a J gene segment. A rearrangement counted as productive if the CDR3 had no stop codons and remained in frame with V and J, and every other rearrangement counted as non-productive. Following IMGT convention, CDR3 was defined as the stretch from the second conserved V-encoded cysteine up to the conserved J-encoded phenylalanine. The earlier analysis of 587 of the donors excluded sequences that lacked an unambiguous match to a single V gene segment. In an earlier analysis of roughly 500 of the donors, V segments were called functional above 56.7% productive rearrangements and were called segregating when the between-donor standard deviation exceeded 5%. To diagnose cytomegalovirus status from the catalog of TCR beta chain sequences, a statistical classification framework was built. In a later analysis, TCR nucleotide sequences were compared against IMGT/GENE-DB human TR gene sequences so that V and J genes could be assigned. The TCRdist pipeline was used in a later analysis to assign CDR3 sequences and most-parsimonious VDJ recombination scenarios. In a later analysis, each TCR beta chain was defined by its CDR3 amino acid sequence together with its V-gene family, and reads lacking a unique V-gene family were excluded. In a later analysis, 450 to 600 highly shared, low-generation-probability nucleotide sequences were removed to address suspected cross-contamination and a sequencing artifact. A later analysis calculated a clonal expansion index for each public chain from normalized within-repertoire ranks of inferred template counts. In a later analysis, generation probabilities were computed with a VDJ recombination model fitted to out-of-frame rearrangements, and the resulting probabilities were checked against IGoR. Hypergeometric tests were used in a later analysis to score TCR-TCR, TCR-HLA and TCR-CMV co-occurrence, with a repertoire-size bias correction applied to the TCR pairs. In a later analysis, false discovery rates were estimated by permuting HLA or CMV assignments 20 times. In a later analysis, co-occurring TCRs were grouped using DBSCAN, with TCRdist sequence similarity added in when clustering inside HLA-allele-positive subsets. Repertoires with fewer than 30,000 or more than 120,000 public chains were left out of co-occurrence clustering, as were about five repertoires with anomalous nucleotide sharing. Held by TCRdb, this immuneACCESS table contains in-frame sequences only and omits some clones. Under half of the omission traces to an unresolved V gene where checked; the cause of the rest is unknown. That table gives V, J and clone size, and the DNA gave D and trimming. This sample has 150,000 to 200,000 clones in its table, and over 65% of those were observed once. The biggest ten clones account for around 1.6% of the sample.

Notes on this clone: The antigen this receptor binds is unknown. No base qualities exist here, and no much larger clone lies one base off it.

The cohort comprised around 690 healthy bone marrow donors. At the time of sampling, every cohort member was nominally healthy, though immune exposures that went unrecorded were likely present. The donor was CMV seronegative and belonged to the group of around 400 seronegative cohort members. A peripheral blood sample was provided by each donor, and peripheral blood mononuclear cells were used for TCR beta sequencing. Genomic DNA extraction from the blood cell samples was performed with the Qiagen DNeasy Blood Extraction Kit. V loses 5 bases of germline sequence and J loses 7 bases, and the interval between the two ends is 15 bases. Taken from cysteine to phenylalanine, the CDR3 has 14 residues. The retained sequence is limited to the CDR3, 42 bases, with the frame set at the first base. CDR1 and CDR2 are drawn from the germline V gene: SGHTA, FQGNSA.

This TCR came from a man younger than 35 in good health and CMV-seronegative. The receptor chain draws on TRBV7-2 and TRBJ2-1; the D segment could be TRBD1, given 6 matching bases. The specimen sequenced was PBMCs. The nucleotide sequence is TGTGCCAGCAGCCCTCGACAGGTACCTAATGAGCAGTTCTTC. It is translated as CASSPRQVPNEQFF.